These 9 T cell receptor beta chains were all obtained from the same sample, sequenced in a study of T cells expressing NK-cell markers. TCRdb reprocessed the 5' RACE reads and reports one entry per CDR3 protein, with no DNA. The sample data list approximately 420,000 distinct CDR3 sequences. Material: blood T cells: a sorted CD56 or NKG2C T cell subset, CD4+ or CD8+ T cells, or bulk PBMC T cells (not recorded which). All receptors derive from a woman aged 50 to 65 in good health.

The CDR3 region is CATSEVDRGDIQYF. V and J are TRBV24-1 and TRBJ2-4; TCRdb's D call of TRBD1 is untestable without DNA. CDR1 is KGHDR and CDR2 is SFDVKD in the germline V gene. The CDR3 spans 14 residues.

This chain uses TRBV19 with TRBJ1-4. CDR1 LNHDA and CDR2 SQIVND come from the germline V gene (reference sequence). The CDR3 runs to 13 residues. The CDR3 region is CASSGGVWVKLFF.

The chain couples TRBV5-5 to TRBJ1-4; TCRdb gives TRBD1 as the D gene, but with no DNA this cannot be confirmed. This CDR3 is 14 amino acids long. Germline V lookup: CDR1 SGHKS, CDR2 YYEKEE (reference sequence). The CDR3 sequence is CASSSPLRRKKLFF.

The chain links TRBV5-1 to TRBJ1-1; TCRdb's D gene call, TRBD1, goes unchecked for lack of DNA. This CDR3 is 16 amino acids long. Germline values: CDR1 SGHRS, CDR2 YFSETQ. The CDR3 here is CASSRKGGFSETEAFF.

The chain uses TRBV6-6 and TRBJ2-2; TCRdb's assignment of TRBD1 cannot be checked, as there is no DNA. Germline assignment: CDR1 MNHNY and CDR2 SVGAGI (reference sequence). The CDR3 is made up of 14 amino acids. This CDR3 is CASRTTGDTGELFF.

The gene calls are TRBV4-1 and TRBJ2-5. The CDR3 covers 13 residues. The germline CDR1 and CDR2 sequences are MGHRA and YSYEKL. CDR3: CASSQNLQETQYF.

The J gene is TRBJ2-3, the V gene TRBV4-1; as DNA is missing, the TRBD1 call by TCRdb cannot be tested. The CDR3 loop spans 15 amino acids. CDR1 and CDR2 (germline): MGHRA, YSYEKL. The CDR3 is CASSRDSPSTDTQYF.

This chain links TRBV24-1 with TRBJ2-1; TCRdb designates TRBD2, a call that cannot be tested without DNA. CDR1 is KGHDR, CDR2 SFDVKD, per germline. This CDR3 contains 14 residues. CDR3 protein: CATSEWGKGHEQFF.

This chain links TRBV20-1 with TRBJ1-1; TCRdb returns TRBD1, unconfirmable since there is no DNA. Germline CDR1 and CDR2: DFQATT and SNEGSKA (reference sequence). The CDR3 totals 15 residues. The CDR3 reads CSARGDSEGETEAFF.